This T cell receptor (beta chain) was identified in a study of post-analysis software for immune sequencing data. Study results and limitations: Five TRBV segments were significantly more frequent in patients than in controls. TRBV5-6, TRBV5-1 and TRBV20-1 were among these segments. In multiple sclerosis, normalized Chao1 diversity was significantly below that of controls.

The CDR3 has 14 amino acids. Between the trimmed V and J ends, which lost 8 bases and 0 bases, there was a span of 11 bases. Per germline, CDR1 MNHNY and CDR2 SVGAGI (reference sequence). As for this clonotype: The target antigen is unknown.

Unique molecular identifiers were carried by the TCR beta cDNA libraries. Using its own MiXCR run on the PCR reads, TCRdb lists one record per CDR3 protein. The sample lists 250,000 to 300,000 distinct CDR3 sequences, around 34% occurring once. The sequenced material came from blood. The receptor was derived from a girl between 10 and 17 years old with multiple sclerosis. The chain is built from TRBV6-6 and TRBJ1-3; D is unresolved. This CDR3 is CASGAGDSGNTIYF. CDR3 sequence (DNA): TGTGCCAGCGGAGCTGGGGACTCTGGAAACACCATATATTTT.